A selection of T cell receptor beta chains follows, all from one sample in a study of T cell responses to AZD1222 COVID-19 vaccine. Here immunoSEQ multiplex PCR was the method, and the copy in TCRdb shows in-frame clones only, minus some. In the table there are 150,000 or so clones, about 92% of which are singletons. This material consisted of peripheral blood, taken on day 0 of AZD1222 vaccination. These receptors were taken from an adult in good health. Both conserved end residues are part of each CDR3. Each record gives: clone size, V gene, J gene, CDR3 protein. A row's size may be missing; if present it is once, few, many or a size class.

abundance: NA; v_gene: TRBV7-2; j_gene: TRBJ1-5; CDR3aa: CASSLVGRPLGNQPQHF
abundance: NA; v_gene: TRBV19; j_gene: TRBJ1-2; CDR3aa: CASSTVSAGGYTF
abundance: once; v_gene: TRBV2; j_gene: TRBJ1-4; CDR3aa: CASSDPGSNEKLFF
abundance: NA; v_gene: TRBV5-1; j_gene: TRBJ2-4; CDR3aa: CASSLGGNIQYF
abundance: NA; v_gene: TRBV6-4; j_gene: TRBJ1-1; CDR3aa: CASSDHPGNTEAFF
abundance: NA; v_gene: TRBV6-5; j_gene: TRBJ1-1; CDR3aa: CASSQGQGREAFF
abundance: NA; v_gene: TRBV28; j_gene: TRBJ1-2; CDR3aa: CASRPIGGNYGYTF
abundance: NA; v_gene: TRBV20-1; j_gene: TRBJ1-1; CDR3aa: CSASNTNREPEAFF
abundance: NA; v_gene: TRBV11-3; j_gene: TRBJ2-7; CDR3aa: CASSFTRGGSYEQYF
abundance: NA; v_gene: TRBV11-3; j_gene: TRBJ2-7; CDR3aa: CASSSAYEQYF
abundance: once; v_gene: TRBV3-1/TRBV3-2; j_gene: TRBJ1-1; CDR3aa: CASSQPGTENTEAFF